The subject of this entry is one T cell receptor (beta chain). Antigen unknown. The CDR3 extends over 16 amino acids. Germline CDR1 and CDR2: MNHEY and SMNVEV (reference sequence). Trimming removed 3 bases at V and 2 bases at J, with 17 bases between. This record belongs to a study of cytomegalovirus exposure and HLA in healthy donors. For the study at large: Membership in the Caucasian-associated ancestry cluster was found for 81% of 300 to 500 genotyped donors. General study results and limits: The investigators catalogued 150 or so TCR beta chains as cytomegalovirus-associated. In a later analysis, parvovirus B19, influenza, CMV and Epstein-Barr virus appeared linked to several top co-occurrence clusters. Another analysis was done later, and it associated roughly 15,000 TCR beta sequences with HLA alleles at 0.05 false discovery rate.

PCR employed 60 Vbeta and 13 Jbeta primers. TCRdb's copy holds only in-frame clones and misses some; the assay was immunoSEQ multiplex PCR. This repertoire shows roughly 150,000 clones, about four fifths found once; its top ten account for about 5.2%. Sequencing was done on a sample of PBMCs. The chain uses TRBV27 and TRBJ2-7; no firm D call. The clonotype was recovered from a man aged 25-45 years in good health and CMV-seropositive. The CDR3 loop reads CASSFFVGKSTYEQYF. CDR3 sequence (DNA): TGTGCCAGCAGTTTCTTTGTGGGCAAGAGCACCTACGAGCAGTACTTC.